This entry features one TCR beta chain sequence. There is no known antigen for this receptor. The sample holds no much larger clone one base away, and base qualities are not on file. Germline trimming amounts to 2 bases on V and 1 base on J, with 6 as the count of junction bases outside the gene matches. The germline V gene sets CDR1 to SGHRS and CDR2 to YFSETQ. Its CDR3 holds 16 amino acids, cysteine through phenylalanine. The entry retains the CDR3 DNA only, 48 bases that are in frame from base 1. All of the isolated RNA was reverse transcribed with the High Capacity cDNA Reverse Transcription Kit, so expressed TCRB transcripts were sequenced. Deep immunoSEQ sequencing was applied to naive, central memory and regulatory T cell samples, giving an average of roughly 3.6 million total reads per sample. After sorted cells were lysed in RLT buffer, RNA was extracted with DNase-treated RNeasy Micro or Mini kits, with the choice depending on cell number. Each cell subset was processed separately to prevent cross-contamination, with patient and healthy donor samples processed together. The immunoSEQ multiplex PCR was used to amplify TCRB sequences from cDNA, generating 87-bp fragments that spanned the CDR3 region. Sequencing of the amplicons was performed on the Illumina HiSeq platform. Turning to the authors' computational methods: PCR bias was computationally corrected using synthetic template baselines, reads within Hamming distance 2 were collapsed, and singletons that could not be merged were discarded. Reads were aligned to IMGT to assign V, D and J genes, CDR3 length, and insertions or deletions at six rearrangement sites. Within each subset, clonotype counts were normalized to sorted cell number, after which true diversity and Gini coefficients were computed with the tcR R package. Repertoire sharing was quantified using the overlap coefficient calculated on TCRB nucleotide sequences. Out-of-frame TCRB sequences from naive cells were analyzed as a proxy for the pre-selection repertoire. Sourced from immuneACCESS, this table was stored by TCRdb with only in-frame sequences that have V and J called. A share of the clones is absent; for the studies checked, an unresolved V gene accounts for under half, and the remainder has no known explanation. Clone size and the V and J calls come from that table; the DNA yielded D and trimming. In this sample the table shows 400,000 to 450,000 clones, approximately 13% of which occur a single time. In total, the top ten clones hold less than 0.04% of the sample.

The data were taken from a study of beta chain features in type 1 diabetes (dated by TCRdb to 2016 to 2019). Looking at the study overall: Mean age, gender distribution, total cell number and subset yield were not different between patients and healthy donors. Naive and central memory subsets were obtained from all 30 or so donors, but regulatory and stem cell-like memory subsets were isolated from only 8 patients and 8 healthy donors. The study compared TCRB repertoires of sorted circulating CD4+ T cell subsets between recently diagnosed type 1 diabetes patients and matched healthy donors. Across all samples, some 100,000,000 sorted cells were examined, and cell number per subset correlated strongly with RNA yield. Beyond this particular receptor, the publication reports: A moderate but significant shortening of TCRB CDR3 length was observed in type 1 diabetes patients in all four CD4+ subsets. At VDJ recombination sites, type 1 diabetes patients had fewer insertions and more deleted nucleotides, which implies abnormalities in thymic rearrangement. Only small numbers of individuals were included in the HLA sub-analyses, which left unresolved whether HLA type had any influence on TCRB rearrangement. Naive, central memory and regulatory TCRB repertoires appeared to be more alike among patients than among healthy donors. Because cDNA rather than genomic DNA was sequenced, highly expressing activated cells could have been over-represented, although no difference in activation and CD3 levels was found between groups. PCR may preferentially amplify shorter templates, but because patient and control samples were amplified and corrected together, any resulting skew would affect both groups equally.

From each donor, a single peripheral blood sample of roughly 0.11 L on average was drawn into heparinised tubes. Using a panel that included CD45RO, CCR7, CD25, CD127, CD95 and CD27, naive, central memory, regulatory and stem cell-like memory CD4+ T cells were sorted on a BD FACSAria II. A purity above 95% was achieved for all sorted populations. PBMCs were separated immediately by Lymphoprep density gradient centrifugation and were stained directly, without being cultured. To minimize batch effects, samples were stained and sorted in pairs, one healthy donor with one patient per experiment. The rearranged chain carries TRBV5-1 and TRBJ2-1, with TRBD2 identical over 7 junction bases. The sequence was obtained from a man younger than 40 in good health. Material: naive CD4+ T cells from blood. The sample's cell subset or site label is to be understood as: true naive CD4+ T cells. DNA sequence: TGCGCCAGCAGCTTAGAGACTAGCCGATCCTACAATGAGCAGTTCTTC. It specifies CASSLETSRSYNEQFF.